The 8 T cell receptor beta chains below come from one sample, sequenced in a study of identical twins. Via MiXCR, TCRdb re-called the 5' RACE reads, giving one row per CDR3 protein. In the table there are approximately 210,000 distinct CDR3 sequences, roughly 15% of which are singletons. The same specimen was also included in a second study, on T cells expressing NK-cell markers.

Sequencing used CD8+ T cells sorted from blood. These receptors originate from a woman younger than 30 in good health.

This clonotype was counted a few times. The rearrangement uses TRBV3-1 and TRBJ2-1; the match to TRBD1 covers 8 bases. CDR1 is LGHDT, CDR2 YNNKEL, per germline (reference sequence). The CDR3 runs to 15 residues. The V segment lost 4 bases and the J segment 7 bases; nucleotides outside the gene matches: 9. The CDR3 sequence: CASSPLIGTGNEQFF. The CDR3 coding sequence is TGTGCCAGCAGCCCCTTAATCGGGACAGGTAATGAGCAGTTCTTC.

In this sample, this clonotype turned up a few times. The chain recombines TRBV3-1 with TRBJ1-4; 9 nucleotides match TRBD1. With 6 bases clipped from V and 5 bases from J, the junction kept 13 bases outside the gene matches. Germline-derived CDR1 and CDR2 are LGHDT and YNNKEL (reference sequence). The CDR3 is 17 amino acids. CDR3 protein: CASSFNGPGTGNEKLFF. The CDR3 nucleotides read TGTGCCAGCAGTTTTAACGGACCCGGGACAGGGAATGAAAAACTGTTTTTT.

This clonotype was seen a few times. The genes are TRBV3-1 and TRBJ2-1; TRBD2 agrees at 8 bases. Trimming cost V 0 bases and J 6 bases; bases outside gene matches: 4. This CDR3 has 15 amino acids. Germline V lookup: CDR1 LGHDT, CDR2 YNNKEL (reference sequence). The CDR3: CASSQDAAGANEQFF. In DNA, the CDR3 is TGTGCCAGCAGCCAAGATGCAGCGGGAGCCAATGAGCAGTTCTTC.

The chain recombines TRBV9 with TRBJ2-2; the match to TRBD2 covers 8 bases. The V and J ends lost 2 bases and 6 bases, in that order; junction bases with no gene match: 9. CDR1 is SGDLS, CDR2 YYNGEE, per germline. The CDR3 sequence is 16 residues long. The CDR3 sequence: CASSVFSGASPGELFF. The DNA of the CDR3 is TGTGCCAGCAGCGTGTTTAGCGGGGCGTCCCCCGGGGAGCTGTTTTTT. Filled out from reference TRBV9 and TRBJ2-2, the complete variable domain reads DSGVTQTPKHLITATGQRVTLRCSPRSGDLSVYWYQQSLDQGLQFLIQYYNGEERAKGNILERFSAQQFPDLHSELNLSSLELGDSALYFCASSVFSGASPGELFFGEGSRLTVL.

The chain combines TRBV5-6 with TRBJ1-1; the D gene is possibly TRBD1 (6 bases). Deletions cut 4 bases from V and 11 bases from J, with 24 bases between. The CDR3 is 15 residues long. CDR1 is SGHDT, CDR2 YYEEEE, per germline. In DNA, the CDR3 is TGTGCCAGCAGCCCCGGTGTCGGGGGCGCCTTTGGTGCTTTCTTT. Its translation: CASSPGVGGAFGAFF.

This chain uses TRBV20-1 with TRBJ1-2; 9 bases match TRBD1. V gave up 6 bases and J gave up 2 bases; unmatched junction bases: 4. The germline CDR1 and CDR2 sequences are DFQATT and SNEGSKA (reference sequence). The CDR3 covers 13 residues. The CDR3 nucleotides are TGCAGTGCGTTGGGACAGGGCAACTATGGCTACACCTTC. This translates into CSALGQGNYGYTF.

Only a few counts were recorded for this clonotype. The V call is TRBV15, the J call TRBJ2-1, with D possibly matching TRBD1 (5 bases). Trimming left V 8 bases short and J 0 bases short, with 11 bases between. The CDR3 has 14 amino acids. Germline V CDR1 and CDR2: LNHNV, YYDKDF (reference sequence). CDR3 loop: CATQTDSSYNEQFF. Written as DNA, the CDR3 is TGTGCCACCCAGACAGACAGCTCCTACAATGAGCAGTTCTTC. Together with reference TRBV15 and TRBJ2-1, the CDR3 gives the full variable domain: DAMVIQNPRYQVTQFGKPVTLSCSQTLNHNVMYWYQQKSSQAPKLLFHYYDKDFNNEADTPDNFQSRRPNTSFCFLDIRSPGLGDTAMYLCATQTDSSYNEQFFGPGTRLTVL.

The rearrangement joins TRBV15 to TRBJ2-3; 10 positions agree with TRBD2. Trimming at V came to 5 bases and at J to 4 bases, leaving 3 bases not matched to a gene. CDR3 length: 14 amino acids. CDR1 and CDR2 (germline): LNHNV, YYDKDF (reference sequence). The CDR3 region has the DNA TGTGCCACCAGCCTAGCGGGAGCCTCAGATACGCAGTATTTT. It codes for CATSLAGASDTQYF.